This entry lists 5 T cell receptor beta chains sequenced from one sample in a study of shared clonotypes between healthy human individuals. Profiled with immunoSEQ multiplex PCR; TCRdb holds only in-frame clones, not every one. Found here are about 1.1 million clones, around 78% of them singletons; the top ten hold roughly 0.55%. Input material: memory CD4+ T cells from PBMCs. Specified subset: CD45RA-negative fraction. The receptors were sampled from a man between 18 and 35 years old in good health. Some clones in this sample may be carry-over from other donors' samples.

The chain combines TRBV15 with TRBJ1-1, with D unclear. The V gene lost 1 base and the J gene lost 7 bases, with 16 bases spanning the gap. The germline V gene has CDR1 LNHNV and CDR2 YYDKDF (reference sequence). This CDR3 has 15 amino acids. The CDR3 sequence is CATSRAPASYLEAFF. In nucleotides, the CDR3 is TGTGCCACCAGCAGAGCCCCGGCGAGCTATCTTGAAGCTTTCTTT. Full variable domain (missing parts from reference TRBV15 and TRBJ1-1): DAMVIQNPRYQVTQFGKPVTLSCSQTLNHNVMYWYQQKSSQAPKLLFHYYDKDFNNEADTPDNFQSRRPNTSFCFLDIRSPGLGDTAMYLCATSRAPASYLEAFFGQGTRLTVV.

The chain has TRBV9 and TRBJ2-1; 13 bases agree with TRBD2. After removal of 4 bases from V and 4 bases from J, the junction contained 5 bases not matched to a gene. The CDR3 is 16 residues long. CDR1 and CDR2 from the germline V gene are SGDLS and YYNGEE. The DNA of the CDR3 is TGTGCCAGCAGCCCCCAGGGACTAGCGGGATACAATGAGCAGTTCTTC. This encodes CASSPQGLAGYNEQFF.

The chain employs TRBV5-5 and TRBJ1-4; perhaps TRBD1 as D (6 bases). The CDR3 is made up of 15 amino acids. Germline V gives CDR1 SGHKS, CDR2 YYEKEE (reference sequence). V gave up 0 bases and J gave up 7 bases, with 13 bases separating them. The CDR3 DNA is TGTGCCAGCAGCTTGGACACAGGGCCAGGTGAAAAACTGTTTTTT. Translation gives CASSLDTGPGEKLFF. Using reference TRBV5-5 and TRBJ1-4 for the parts outside the CDR3, the full variable domain is DAGVTQSPTHLIKTRGQQVTLRCSPISGHKSVSWYQQVLGQGPQFIFQYYEKEERGRGNFPDRFSARQFPNYSSELNVNALLLGDSALYLCASSLDTGPGEKLFFGSGTQLSVL.

The chain carries TRBV5-4 and TRBJ2-7, with 14 bases identical to TRBD2. CDR1 is SGHNT, CDR2 YYREEE, per germline (reference sequence). This CDR3 contains 17 residues. Unmatched junction bases numbered 6, after V lost 0 bases and J lost 4 bases. The CDR3: CASSLDRGTSGGYEQYF. In DNA, the CDR3 is TGTGCCAGCAGCTTGGACAGGGGGACTAGCGGGGGTTACGAGCAGTACTTC.

This rearrangement joins TRBV5-5 to TRBJ2-1; TRBD1 aligns across 8 bases. The CDR3 spans 16 residues. Germline CDR1 reads SGHKS; CDR2 reads YYEKEE (reference sequence). The trim removed 4 bases at V and 4 bases at J, leaving 10 bases unmatched. The CDR3, as DNA: TGTGCCAGCAGCCCCGTAAGGGGACAGGAGTACAATGAGCAGTTCTTC. Translated: CASSPVRGQEYNEQFF.